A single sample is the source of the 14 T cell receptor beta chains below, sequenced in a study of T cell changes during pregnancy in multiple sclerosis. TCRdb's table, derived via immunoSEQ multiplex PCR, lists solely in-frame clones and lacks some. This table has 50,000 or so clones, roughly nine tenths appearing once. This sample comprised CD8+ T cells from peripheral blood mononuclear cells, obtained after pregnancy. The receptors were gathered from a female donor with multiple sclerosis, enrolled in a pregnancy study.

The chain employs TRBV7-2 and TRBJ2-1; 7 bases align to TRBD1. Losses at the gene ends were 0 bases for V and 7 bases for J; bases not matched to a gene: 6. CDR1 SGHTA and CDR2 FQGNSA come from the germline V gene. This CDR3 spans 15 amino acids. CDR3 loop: CASSLAGQNYNEQFF. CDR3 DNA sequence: TGTGCCAGCAGCTTAGCGGGACAGAATTATAATGAGCAGTTCTTC. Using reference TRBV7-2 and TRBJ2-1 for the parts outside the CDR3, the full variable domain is GAGVSQSPSNKVTEKGKDVELRCDPISGHTALYWYRQSLGQGLEFLIYFQGNSAPDKSGLPSDRFSAERTGGSVSTLTIQRTQQEDSAVYLCASSLAGQNYNEQFFGPGTRLTVL.

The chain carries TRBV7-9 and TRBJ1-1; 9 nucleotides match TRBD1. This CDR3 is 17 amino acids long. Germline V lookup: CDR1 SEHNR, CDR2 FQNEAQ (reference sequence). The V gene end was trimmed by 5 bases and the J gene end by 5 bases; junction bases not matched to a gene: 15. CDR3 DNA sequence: TGTGCCAGCAGCCAACCGGGACAGGGCGTTGTCAGGACTGAAGCTTTCTTT. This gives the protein CASSQPGQGVVRTEAFF.

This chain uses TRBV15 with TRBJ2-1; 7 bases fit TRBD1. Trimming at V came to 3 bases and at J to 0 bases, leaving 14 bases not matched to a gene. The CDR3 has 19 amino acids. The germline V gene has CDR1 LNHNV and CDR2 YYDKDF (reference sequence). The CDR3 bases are TGTGCCACCAGCAGTCCCCAGGGACAGCCACGAAGCTCCTACAATGAGCAGTTCTTC. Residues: CATSSPQGQPRSSYNEQFF.

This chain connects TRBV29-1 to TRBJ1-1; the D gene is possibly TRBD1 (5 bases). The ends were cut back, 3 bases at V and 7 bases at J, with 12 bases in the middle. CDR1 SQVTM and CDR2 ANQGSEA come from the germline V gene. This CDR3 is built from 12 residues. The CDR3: CSVERFQGEAFF. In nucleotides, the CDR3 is TGCAGCGTTGAGCGTTTTCAGGGTGAAGCTTTCTTT.

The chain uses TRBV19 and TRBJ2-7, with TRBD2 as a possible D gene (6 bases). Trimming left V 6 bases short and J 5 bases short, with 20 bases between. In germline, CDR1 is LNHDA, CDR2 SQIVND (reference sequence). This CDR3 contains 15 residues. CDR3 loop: CASRPEVGGRDEQYF. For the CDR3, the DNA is TGTGCCAGTAGGCCTGAGGTCGGGGGTAGAGACGAGCAGTACTTC.

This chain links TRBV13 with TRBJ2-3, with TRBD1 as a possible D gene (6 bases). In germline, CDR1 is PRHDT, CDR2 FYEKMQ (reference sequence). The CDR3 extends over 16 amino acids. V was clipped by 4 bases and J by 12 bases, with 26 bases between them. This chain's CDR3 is CASSYLPRDTQDAQYF. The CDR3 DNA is TGTGCCAGCAGCTACCTCCCCCGGGACACACAAGACGCTCAGTATTTT.

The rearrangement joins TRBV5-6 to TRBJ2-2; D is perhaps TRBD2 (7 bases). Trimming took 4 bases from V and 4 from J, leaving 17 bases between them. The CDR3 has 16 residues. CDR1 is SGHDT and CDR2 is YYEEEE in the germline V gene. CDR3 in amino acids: CASSLAEGGGTGELFF. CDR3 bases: TGTGCCAGCAGCCTGGCGGAAGGGGGGGGCACCGGGGAGCTGTTTTTT.

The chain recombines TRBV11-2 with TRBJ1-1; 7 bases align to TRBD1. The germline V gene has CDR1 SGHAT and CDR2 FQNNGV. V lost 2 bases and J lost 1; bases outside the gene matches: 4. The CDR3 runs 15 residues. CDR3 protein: CASSLTAGGNTEAFF. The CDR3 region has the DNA TGTGCCAGCAGCTTAACAGCAGGGGGGAACACTGAAGCTTTCTTT.

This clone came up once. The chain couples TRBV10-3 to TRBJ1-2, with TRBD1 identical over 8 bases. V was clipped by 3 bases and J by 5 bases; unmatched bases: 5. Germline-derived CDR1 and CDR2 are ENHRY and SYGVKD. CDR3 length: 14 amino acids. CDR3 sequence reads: CAISDTGTGYGYTF. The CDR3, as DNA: TGTGCCATCAGTGATACCGGGACAGGATATGGCTACACCTTC.

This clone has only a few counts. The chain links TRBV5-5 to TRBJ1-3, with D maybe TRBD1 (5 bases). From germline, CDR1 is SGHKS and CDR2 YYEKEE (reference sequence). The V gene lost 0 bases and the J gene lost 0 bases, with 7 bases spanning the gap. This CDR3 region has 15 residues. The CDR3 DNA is TGTGCCAGCAGCTTGGAGGGGAACTCTGGAAACACCATATATTTT. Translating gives CASSLEGNSGNTIYF.

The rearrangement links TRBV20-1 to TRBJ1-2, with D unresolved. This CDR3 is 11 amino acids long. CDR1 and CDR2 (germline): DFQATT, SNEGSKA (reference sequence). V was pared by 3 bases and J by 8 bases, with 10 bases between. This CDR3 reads CSARGDKGYTF. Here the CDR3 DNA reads TGCAGTGCTAGGGGAGATAAGGGCTACACCTTC.

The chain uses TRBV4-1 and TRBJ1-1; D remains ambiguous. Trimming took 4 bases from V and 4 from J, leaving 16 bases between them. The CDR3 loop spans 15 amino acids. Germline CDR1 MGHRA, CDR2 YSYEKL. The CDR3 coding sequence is TGCGCCAGCAGCCCGTTCCCGGGCGGGATCACTGAAGCTTTCTTT. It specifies CASSPFPGGITEAFF.

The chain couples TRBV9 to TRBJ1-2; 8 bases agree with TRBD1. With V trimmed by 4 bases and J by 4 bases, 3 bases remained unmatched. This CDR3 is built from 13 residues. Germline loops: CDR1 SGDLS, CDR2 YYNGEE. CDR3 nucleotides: TGTGCCAGCAGCCCTCAGGGGGCCTATGGCTACACCTTC. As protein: CASSPQGAYGYTF.

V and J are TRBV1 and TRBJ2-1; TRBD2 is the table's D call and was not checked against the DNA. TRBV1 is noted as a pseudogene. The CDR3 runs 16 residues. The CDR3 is CTSSQAGWGGYNEQFF. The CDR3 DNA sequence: TGCACCAGCAGCCAAGCGGGGTGGGGGGGGTACAATGAGCAGTTCTTC.